This is a list of T cell receptor beta chains from one sample in a study of cytomegalovirus exposure and HLA in healthy donors. The table came from immunoSEQ multiplex PCR; TCRdb's copy has only in-frame clones and leaves some out. The sample has about 55,000 clones, approximately 71% seen once. The sequenced sample consisted of PBMCs. All receptors come from a man aged 35-49 years in good health and CMV-seropositive. Each CDR3 is given with its conserved first and last residue. The order of the fields is J gene, D gene, clone size, V gene, CDR3 DNA, CDR3 protein. D genes are given only for firm matches. A row's size may be missing; if present it is once, few, many or a size class.

J: TRBJ1-6
D: .
size: .
V: TRBV9
DNA: TGTGCCAGCAGCGTAGCCCCGGACATTCCCCTCCACTTT
CDR3: CASSVAPDIPLHF

J: TRBJ2-7
D: TRBD2
size: few
V: TRBV6-6
DNA: TGCGCCAGCAGGACTAGCGGGGGGATCTACGAGCAGTACTTC
CDR3: CASRTSGGIYEQYF

J: TRBJ1-1
D: TRBD1
size: .
V: TRBV19
DNA: TGTGCCAGTCGGACAGGGGATAGGAACACTGAAGCTTTCTTT
CDR3: CASRTGDRNTEAFF

J: TRBJ2-7
D: TRBD1
size: .
V: TRBV5-6
DNA: TGTGCCAGCAGCTATGGGACAGGTGATTCCACCGAGCAGTACTTC
CDR3: CASSYGTGDSTEQYF

J: TRBJ2-4
D: .
size: once
V: TRBV5-4
DNA: TGTGCCAGCAGCTACCCGACAGGAGCCAAAAACATTCAGTACTTC
CDR3: CASSYPTGAKNIQYF

J: TRBJ2-6
D: .
size: .
V: TRBV5-1
DNA: TGCGCCAGCAGCCCCCGGGGTAGCTCTGGGGCCAACGTCCTGACTTTC
CDR3: CASSPRGSSGANVLTF

J: TRBJ1-1
D: TRBD1
size: .
V: TRBV19
DNA: TGTGCCAGTAGTATCGGGACAGGGAATTTCAACACTGAAGCTTTCTTT
CDR3: CASSIGTGNFNTEAFF

J: TRBJ2-7
D: .
size: .
V: TRBV6-6
DNA: TGTGCCAGCAGTTCTGCGGGCGGGGTAGCCTACGAGCAGTACTTC
CDR3: CASSSAGGVAYEQYF

J: TRBJ2-7
D: TRBD1
size: .
V: TRBV28
DNA: TGTGCCAGCAGAAGGACAGGCTCCTACGAGCAGTACTTC
CDR3: CASRRTGSYEQYF

J: TRBJ1-2
D: .
size: .
V: TRBV6-6
DNA: TGTGCCAGCAGTTACACATATACAGGGCTAGATGGCTACACCTTC
CDR3: CASSYTYTGLDGYTF

J: TRBJ1-1
D: .
size: .
V: TRBV9
DNA: TGTGCCAGCAGCGCGCAGGGTAATGAAGCTTTCTTT
CDR3: CASSAQGNEAFF

J: TRBJ2-1
D: TRBD1
size: .
V: TRBV5-1
DNA: TGCGCCAGCAGCGGTGGCGACAGGGCCAATGAGCAGTTCTTC
CDR3: CASSGGDRANEQFF

J: TRBJ1-4
D: .
size: few
V: TRBV6-1
DNA: TGTGCCAGCAGTGAAGCGCGCGGGGCCTTTGATGAAAAACTGTTTTTT
CDR3: CASSEARGAFDEKLFF

J: TRBJ1-4
D: .
size: .
V: TRBV6-6
DNA: TGTGCCAGCGCAGAAACTAATGAAAAACTGTTTTTT
CDR3: CASAETNEKLFF

J: TRBJ2-3
D: .
size: once
V: TRBV19
DNA: TGTGCCAGTAGTATTGCAGGACAATCCGATACGCAGTATTTT
CDR3: CASSIAGQSDTQYF

J: TRBJ1-1
D: TRBD1
size: few
V: TRBV5-1
DNA: TGCGCCAGCAGCCCCGGACAGGGGGACACTGAAGCTTTCTTT
CDR3: CASSPGQGDTEAFF

J: TRBJ1-2
D: .
size: .
V: TRBV5-1
DNA: TGCGCCAGCAGCTTGACAAACAACTATGGCTACACCTTC
CDR3: CASSLTNNYGYTF

J: TRBJ1-5
D: .
size: .
V: TRBV30
DNA: TGTGCCTGGAGTAACCCCGGGGGGATGCGCAATCAGCCCCAGCATTTT
CDR3: CAWSNPGGMRNQPQHF

J: TRBJ1-5
D: TRBD1
size: few
V: TRBV9
DNA: TGTGCCAGCAGCTCCGGGACAGACCATCAGCCCCAGCATTTT
CDR3: CASSSGTDHQPQHF

J: TRBJ1-1
D: .
size: few
V: TRBV19
DNA: TGTGCCAGTAATCAGGGTTGGACTGAAGCTTTCTTT
CDR3: CASNQGWTEAFF

J: TRBJ2-7
D: TRBD1
size: .
V: TRBV9
DNA: TGTGCCAGCAGCGTGGGACAGAGCTCCTACGAGCAGTACTTC
CDR3: CASSVGQSSYEQYF

J: TRBJ2-2
D: TRBD1
size: .
V: TRBV5-1
DNA: TGCGCCAGCAGTCCCCGGGACAGGGGAGAGGCCGGGGAGCTGTTTTTT
CDR3: CASSPRDRGEAGELFF

J: TRBJ2-3
D: .
size: .
V: TRBV5-1
DNA: TGCGCCAGCAGCTTGGTTGTAGCGCTCCCAGATACGCAGTATTTT
CDR3: CASSLVVALPDTQYF

J: TRBJ1-1
D: TRBD1
size: .
V: TRBV6-1
DNA: TGTGCCAGCAGTGAAGTGGGACAGGAGCCGAACACTGAAGCTTTCTTT
CDR3: CASSEVGQEPNTEAFF

J: TRBJ2-3
D: TRBD2
size: .
V: TRBV2
DNA: TGTGCCGGGAATACCGGGACTAGCGCCACAGATACGCAGTATTTT
CDR3: CAGNTGTSATDTQYF

J: TRBJ2-1
D: TRBD2
size: few
V: TRBV5-1
DNA: TGCGCCAGCAGCTTTAGCGGGGGGAGGTCCTACAATGAGCAGTTCTTC
CDR3: CASSFSGGRSYNEQFF

J: TRBJ1-2
D: .
size: .
V: TRBV6-1
DNA: TGTGCCAGCAGTGCGGTTCGAGATGGCTACACCTTC
CDR3: CASSAVRDGYTF

J: TRBJ2-3
D: TRBD2
size: once
V: TRBV5-1
DNA: TGCGCCAGCAGCTTGGCGGGACTAGCGGGGGGCAGCACAGATACGCAGTATTTT
CDR3: CASSLAGLAGGSTDTQYF

J: TRBJ1-2
D: TRBD1
size: .
V: TRBV5-5
DNA: TGTGCCAGCAGCATCAGACAGGGTGCCTATGGCTACACCTTC
CDR3: CASSIRQGAYGYTF

J: TRBJ2-7
D: .
size: few
V: TRBV7-6
DNA: TGTGCCAGCAGCTTGACAGGTGACTACGAGCAGTACTTC
CDR3: CASSLTGDYEQYF

J: TRBJ2-1
D: TRBD1
size: .
V: TRBV29-1
DNA: TGCAGCGTTCGAAAAGGACAGGGATCACTCAGCTCCTACAATGAGCAGTTCTTC
CDR3: CSVRKGQGSLSSYNEQFF

J: TRBJ1-5
D: TRBD1
size: .
V: TRBV6-5
DNA: TGTGCCAGCTCCTCCCGGGCCGGGGGCACAGGGGCCCAGCATTTT
CDR3: CASSSRAGGTGAQHF

J: TRBJ2-7
D: TRBD1
size: .
V: TRBV5-1
DNA: TGCGCCAGCAGCCAGGACAGGGCAAGTGAGCAGTACTTC
CDR3: CASSQDRASEQYF

J: TRBJ2-2
D: TRBD1
size: .
V: TRBV27
DNA: TGTGCCAGCAGTCCCGGGACAGGGACCGGGGAGCTGTTTTTT
CDR3: CASSPGTGTGELFF

J: TRBJ1-6
D: .
size: few
V: TRBV18
DNA: TGTGCCAGCTCACCGGAGGCGCGGATTTCACCCCTCCACTTT
CDR3: CASSPEARISPLHF

J: TRBJ1-4
D: .
size: .
V: TRBV5-1
DNA: TGCGCCAGCAGCTTTACGGGGTTGGCTGGTGAAAAACTGTTTTTT
CDR3: CASSFTGLAGEKLFF

J: TRBJ1-1
D: .
size: .
V: TRBV9
DNA: TGTGCCAGCAGCTCAGCTCGGGGGGCGAACACTGAAGCTTTCTTT
CDR3: CASSSARGANTEAFF

J: TRBJ1-5
D: .
size: .
V: TRBV6-6
DNA: TGTGCCAGCAGTTACTTTGGGGGGGGAAGCAATCAGCCCCAGCATTTT
CDR3: CASSYFGGGSNQPQHF

J: TRBJ2-6
D: .
size: .
V: TRBV6-5
DNA: TGTGCCAGCAGTTACACCACAGGGCTAGGGGCCAACGTCCTGACTTTC
CDR3: CASSYTTGLGANVLTF

J: TRBJ2-7
D: TRBD1
size: .
V: TRBV10-3
DNA: TGTGCCGTCCGGGACAGGTTCCTCTACGAGCAGTACTTC
CDR3: CAVRDRFLYEQYF

J: TRBJ2-5
D: .
size: .
V: TRBV7-3
DNA: TGTGCCAGCAGCTTCTCAGGCGTATCCCAAGAGACCCAGTACTTC
CDR3: CASSFSGVSQETQYF

J: TRBJ2-3
D: TRBD2
size: .
V: TRBV5-1
DNA: TGCGCCAGCAGCCCAGGACTAGCGGGGGGTCGGGATACGCAGTATTTT
CDR3: CASSPGLAGGRDTQYF

J: TRBJ1-3
D: .
size: .
V: TRBV5-1
DNA: TGCGCCAGCAGCTACGGCGGGGGACTCCCTGGAAACACCATATATTTT
CDR3: CASSYGGGLPGNTIYF

J: TRBJ2-1
D: TRBD1
size: .
V: TRBV6-1
DNA: TGTGCCAGCAGCCCCGGACAGGCGCGTCGGTTCTTC
CDR3: CASSPGQARRFF